The 24 T cell receptor beta chains presented below share a single source sample, sequenced in a study of T cells in Graves' hyperthyroidism and ophthalmopathy. Amplified regions were TCR beta CDR3 sequences from RNA transcripts. TCR CDR3 underwent first-round RT-PCR with the HTBI primer set. TCRdb fed the multiplex PCR reads into MiXCR, producing one record per CDR3 protein. The top ten clones hold about 22% of a sample with roughly 300,000 distinct CDR3 sequences, 14% of them seen once. Material: blood. The receptors come from a woman younger than 45 with Graves' hyperthyroidism.

In this sample, this clonotype turned up many times. Here the CDR3 DNA reads TGTGCCAGCAGTGAAGCGCGGACTAGCGGGAAAGGATACGAGCAGTACTTC. Its protein product is CASSEARTSGKGYEQYF. The rearrangement joins TRBV2 to TRBJ2-7; 12 bases map to TRBD2. Germline CDR1 is SNHLY and CDR2 is FYNNEI. V was clipped by 0 bases and J by 4 bases; unmatched bases: 7. The CDR3 contains 17 residues.

In its sample, this clonotype was seen many times. The J gene is TRBJ1-1, the V gene TRBV20-1; 7 nucleotides agree with TRBD1. V lost 6 bases and J lost 5; bases outside the gene matches: 6. This CDR3 is built from 12 residues. Germline CDR1 is DFQATT and CDR2 is SNEGSKA (reference sequence). In DNA, the CDR3 is TGCAGTGCGCGACAGGGAGGAACTGAAGCTTTCTTT. This encodes CSARQGGTEAFF.

This clonotype has a count of ten or more. The J gene is TRBJ2-5, the V gene TRBV11-2; D is perhaps TRBD2 (6 bases). The CDR3 has 17 amino acids. The V and J ends lost 3 bases and 2 bases respectively, with 19 bases between them. The germline CDR1 and CDR2 sequences are SGHAT and FQNNGV. CDR3 sequence (DNA): TGTGCCAGCAGCTTTTTCGGGGTTGCAGCGGGTCAAGAGACCCAGTACTTC. Translated, it gives CASSFFGVAAGQETQYF.

This clonotype was observed many times. The J gene is TRBJ1-6, the V gene TRBV6-1, with D unresolved. V dropped 1 base and J dropped 10 bases, with 14 bases sitting between them. The germline CDR1 and CDR2 sequences are MNHNS and SASEGT. The CDR3 sequence is 15 residues long. The CDR3 loop is CASSEEDGGWSPLHF. DNA of the CDR3: TGTGCCAGCAGTGAAGAGGATGGAGGTTGGTCACCCCTCCACTTT.

V is TRBV20-1 and J is TRBJ2-2; 10 positions match TRBD2. Germline CDR1 is DFQATT and CDR2 is SNEGSKA (reference sequence). V dropped 6 bases and J dropped 5; count of bases not matched to a gene: 9. The CDR3 consists of 15 residues. CDR3 sequence: CSASPPSGRTGELFF. As DNA, the CDR3 is TGCAGTGCCTCCCCCCCTAGCGGGAGAACCGGGGAGCTGTTTTTT.

The chain employs TRBV7-9 and TRBJ2-3; the D gene is possibly TRBD2 (6 bases). There are 16 residues in the CDR3. Germline V gene lookup returns CDR1 SEHNR and CDR2 FQNEAQ (reference sequence). The V and J ends lost 6 bases and 1 base respectively, with 17 bases between them. CDR3 sequence (DNA): TGTGCCAGCAGAGGTTCGTGGTCTAGCGGCACAGATACGCAGTATTTT. This codes for CASRGSWSSGTDTQYF.

The chain uses TRBV20-1 and TRBJ1-2; the D gene is possibly TRBD1 (6 bases). The V end was cut by 5 bases, the J end by 4 bases, with 14 bases between. The CDR3 is 13 amino acids. Germline V lookup: CDR1 DFQATT, CDR2 SNEGSKA (reference sequence). The DNA for the CDR3 is TGCAGTGCTTTAAGACAGGTGGGCTATGGCTACACCTTC. It encodes CSALRQVGYGYTF.

Details on this clonotype: A much larger clone lies a single base off, so this may be a read error. The chain employs TRBV20-1 and TRBJ1-2, with a weak D call TRBD1 (5 bases). Germline CDR1 is DFQATT and CDR2 is SNEGSKA (reference sequence). V gave up 0 bases and J gave up 4 bases, with 12 bases separating them. The CDR3 runs to 14 residues. CDR3 nucleotide sequence: TGCAGTGCTAGAGACGGGGGACTAGGCTATGGCTACACCTTC. Its protein is CSARDGGLGYGYTF.

This clonotype was observed many times. The gene calls are TRBV20-1 and TRBJ2-5; unclear D gene. This CDR3 has 12 residues. Trimming took off 3 bases at V and 3 bases at J, with 8 bases between the two ends. Looked up from germline, CDR1 is DFQATT and CDR2 is SNEGSKA (reference sequence). CDR3 nucleotide sequence: TGCAGTGCTAGTCACAGAAAAGAGACCCAGTACTTC. Translation: CSASHRKETQYF.

Regarding this clonotype: One junction end disagrees with the germline gene, perhaps due to a read error. The chain has TRBV18 and TRBJ1-1; possibly TRBD1 for D (6 bases). The CDR3 has 14 residues. Germline values: CDR1 KGHSH, CDR2 LQKENI. In DNA form, the CDR3 reads TGTGCCAGCTCACCCACCGGGGACAACACTGAAGCTCTCTTT. Protein: CASSPTGDNTEALF.

This clonotype was seen at least ten times. V usage is TRBV19 and J usage is TRBJ1-5, with 7 bases fitting TRBD1. The CDR3 sequence is 14 residues long. Germline V gives CDR1 LNHDA, CDR2 SQIVND (reference sequence). Trimming at V came to 5 bases and at J to 6 bases, leaving 7 bases not matched to a gene. The CDR3 is CASSVTGSGQPQHF. As DNA, the CDR3 is TGTGCCAGTAGTGTGACAGGGTCGGGTCAGCCCCAGCATTTT.

The rearrangement uses TRBV15 and TRBJ1-4; D is undetermined. Trimming took off 3 bases at V and 8 bases at J, with 13 bases between the two ends. The CDR3 has 14 residues. CDR1 and CDR2 from the germline V gene are LNHNV and YYDKDF (reference sequence). CDR3 in amino acids: CATSREREGEKLFF. CDR3 bases: TGTGCCACCAGCAGGGAACGGGAGGGAGAAAAACTGTTTTTT. Based on the CDR3 plus reference TRBV15 and TRBJ1-4, the full variable domain is DAMVIQNPRYQVTQFGKPVTLSCSQTLNHNVMYWYQQKSSQAPKLLFHYYDKDFNNEADTPDNFQSRRPNTSFCFLDIRSPGLGDTAMYLCATSREREGEKLFFGSGTQLSVL.

The table lists this clonotype with many counts. The rearrangement uses TRBV29-1 and TRBJ1-1; D is unresolved. This CDR3 has 14 residues. Looked up from germline, CDR1 is SQVTM and CDR2 is ANQGSEA. Trimming took off 4 bases at V and 0 bases at J, with 12 bases between the two ends. CDR3 DNA sequence: TGCAGCGTTGTATTAGCATCCTTGAACACTGAAGCTTTCTTT. Its translation is CSVVLASLNTEAFF.

This clonotype was seen ten or more times. The rearrangement links TRBV11-2 to TRBJ1-3; unclear D gene. Between the trimmed V and J ends, which lost 5 bases and 0 bases, there was a span of 8 bases. The V gene's germline CDR1 is SGHAT and CDR2 FQNNGV. The CDR3 totals 14 residues. The CDR3, as DNA: TGTGCCAGCAGCCCGGACCGCTCTGGAAACACCATATATTTT. Encoded protein: CASSPDRSGNTIYF. Combining the CDR3 with reference TRBV11-2 and TRBJ1-3 gives the whole variable domain EAGVAQSPRYKIIEKRQSVAFWCNPISGHATLYWYQQILGQGPKLLIQFQNNGVVDDSQLPKDRFSAERLKGVDSTLKIQPAKLEDSAVYLCASSPDRSGNTIYFGEGSWLTVV.

This clonotype was seen more than once but under ten times. This rearrangement joins TRBV5-4 to TRBJ2-5, with 8 bases matching TRBD1. The V segment lost 1 base and the J segment 5 bases; nucleotides outside the gene matches: 10. CDR1 is SGHNT and CDR2 is YYREEE in the germline V gene (reference sequence). The CDR3 sequence is 16 residues long. The CDR3 bases are TGTGCCAGCAGCTTGCGGACAGGGAGATCTGCGGAGACCCAGTACTTC. Amino acid sequence: CASSLRTGRSAETQYF.

This clonotype has at least ten counts. This chain links TRBV5-1 with TRBJ2-1; 7 positions match TRBD2. V lost 4 bases to trimming and J lost 2 bases; unmatched junction nucleotides: 6. The CDR3 length is 15 residues. The germline V gene encodes CDR1 SGHRS and CDR2 YFSETQ. DNA for the CDR3: TGCGCCAGCAGCCCGAGCCTAGCGGCCTACAATGAGCAGTTCTTC. Its protein product is CASSPSLAAYNEQFF.

This clonotype turned up a few times. The chain recombines TRBV20-1 with TRBJ2-5, with no clear D. Per germline, CDR1 DFQATT and CDR2 SNEGSKA (reference sequence). Trimming pared 6 bases from V and 5 bases from J, leaving 7 bases between. CDR3 size: 10 residues. CDR3 coding DNA: TGCAGTGCAATCCGGGAGACCCAGTACTTC. Its translation: CSAIRETQYF.

This clonotype was detected ten times or more. The chain couples TRBV27 to TRBJ2-3, with 8 bases fitting TRBD2. The germline V gene has CDR1 MNHEY and CDR2 SMNVEV (reference sequence). V shed 1 base and J 1 base; nucleotides not matched to a gene: 10. The CDR3 runs to 18 residues. The CDR3 DNA reads TGTGCCAGCAGTTTATTCCCTGGAGGTAGCGGGGGCACAGATACGCAGTATTTT. This encodes CASSLFPGGSGGTDTQYF.

This clonotype has more than one count but fewer than ten. The chain joins TRBV19 to TRBJ1-5; D may be TRBD1 (5 bases). From germline, CDR1 is LNHDA and CDR2 SQIVND (reference sequence). The CDR3 runs 14 residues. With 8 bases removed from V and 1 base from J, the gap between germline ends came to 12 bases. The CDR3 DNA sequence: TGTGCCAGTCAAAAGGGGCGGAGCAATCAGCCCCAGCATTTT. This gives the protein CASQKGRSNQPQHF.

CDR3 nucleotide sequence: TGTGCCACAACCCTCTCGGTCGGGCTAATCTACGAGCAGTACTTC. Amino acid sequence: CATTLSVGLIYEQYF. The chain has TRBV19 and TRBJ2-7; D ambiguous. V lost 10 bases, J lost 3 bases, and 22 bases lay in between. Germline V gene lookup returns CDR1 LNHDA and CDR2 SQIVND (reference sequence). This CDR3 comprises 15 residues.

J is TRBJ2-7 and V is TRBV10-3, with a weak D call TRBD2 (5 bases). V dropped 8 bases and J dropped 2 bases, with 7 bases sitting between them. This CDR3 contains 11 residues. Germline loops: CDR1 ENHRY, CDR2 SYGVKD. The DNA of the CDR3 is TGTGCCATCCGGGGAACCTACGAGCAGTACTTC. This translates into CAIRGTYEQYF.

This chain uses TRBV20-1 with TRBJ2-1; D perhaps matches TRBD2 (6 bases). The ends were cut back, 5 bases at V and 9 bases at J, with 20 bases in the middle. Germline-derived CDR1 and CDR2 are DFQATT and SNEGSKA (reference sequence). The CDR3 has 14 amino acids. The DNA of the CDR3 is TGCAGTGCTCTCCCGAGCGGGCCCCAACGTGAGCAGTTCTTC. Residues: CSALPSGPQREQFF.

This clonotype was observed at least ten times. The gene calls are TRBV13 and TRBJ1-2; a possible D gene is TRBD1 (6 bases). Germline CDR1 and CDR2: PRHDT and FYEKMQ (reference sequence). Between the trimmed V and J ends, which lost 5 bases and 2 bases, there was a span of 15 bases. The CDR3 has 15 residues. The CDR3 region has the DNA TGTGCCAGCAGCCAGGGACAAAGAGCGAACTATGGCTACACCTTC. Amino acid sequence: CASSQGQRANYGYTF.

This sequence joins TRBV9 and TRBJ1-1; the match to TRBD1 covers 7 bases. After removal of 4 bases from V and 1 base from J, the junction contained 4 bases not matched to a gene. The CDR3 consists of 14 residues. Germline CDR1 and CDR2: SGDLS and YYNGEE. The CDR3 DNA sequence: TGTGCCAGCAGCTTTGGACAGGCGAACACTGAAGCTTTCTTT. Protein product: CASSFGQANTEAFF.